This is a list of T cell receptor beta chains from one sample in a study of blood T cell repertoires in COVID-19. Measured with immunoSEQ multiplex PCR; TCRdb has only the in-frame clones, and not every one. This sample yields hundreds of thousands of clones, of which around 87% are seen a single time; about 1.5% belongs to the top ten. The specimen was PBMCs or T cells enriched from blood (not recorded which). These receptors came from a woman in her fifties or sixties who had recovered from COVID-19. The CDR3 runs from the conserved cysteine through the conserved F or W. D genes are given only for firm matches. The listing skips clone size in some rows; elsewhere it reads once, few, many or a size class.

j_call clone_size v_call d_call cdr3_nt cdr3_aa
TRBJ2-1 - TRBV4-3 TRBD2 TGCGCCAGCAGCCAAGATAACGGGGGAGGGCTAGCCTATGAGCAGTTCTTC CASSQDNGGGLAYEQFF
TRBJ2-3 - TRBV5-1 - TGCGCCAGCAGCTTTACAGGGATGGGTGCAGATACGCAGTATTTT CASSFTGMGADTQYF
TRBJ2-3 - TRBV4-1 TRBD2 TGCGCCAGCAGCCCGGGACTAGCGGGAGTGGGAATGGGCACAGATACGCAGTATTTT CASSPGLAGVGMGTDTQYF
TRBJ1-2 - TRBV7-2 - TGTGCCAGCAGACGAGCTAACTATGGCTACACCTTC CASRRANYGYTF
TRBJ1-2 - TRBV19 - TGTGCCAGTAGTATGGGCGAGCGGAGAGGCTATGGCTACACCTTC CASSMGERRGYGYTF
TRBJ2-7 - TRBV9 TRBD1 TGTGCCAGCAGCGTAGGGACAGGTGGAGGTGAGCAGTACTTC CASSVGTGGGEQYF
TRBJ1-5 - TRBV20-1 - TGCAGTGCTAGTTCAGGGAACCAGCCCCAGCATTTT CSASSGNQPQHF
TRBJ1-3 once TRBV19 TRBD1 TGTGCCAGTAGTATAACAAGCGGGGACAGGACAAACACCATATATTTT CASSITSGDRTNTIYF
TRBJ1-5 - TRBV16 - TGTGCCAGCAGCCAATTTAGCGGTCAGCCCCAGCATTTT CASSQFSGQPQHF
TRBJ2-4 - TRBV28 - TGTGCCAGCAGTTTATTCGGTGCGGGAGCCAAAAACATTCAGTACTTC CASSLFGAGAKNIQYF
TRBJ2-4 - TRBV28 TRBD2 TGTGCCAGCAGTTTATGGACTAGTCGGCTATCCCTGGGAGGGCTAGCCAAAAACATTCAGTACTTC CASSLWTSRLSLGGLAKNIQYF
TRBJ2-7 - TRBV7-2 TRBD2 TGTGCCAGCAGTTCCCGTCGGGGCGGGAGCTCCTACGAGCAGTACTTC CASSSRRGGSSYEQYF
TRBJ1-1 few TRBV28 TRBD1 TGTGCCAGCAGCTCTACAGGGGGCTACACTGAAGCTTTCTTT CASSSTGGYTEAFF
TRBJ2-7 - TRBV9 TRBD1 TGTGCCAGCAGCCTAACCGGGACAGGGGCGACCTCCTACGAGCAGTACTTC CASSLTGTGATSYEQYF
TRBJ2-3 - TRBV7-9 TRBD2 TGTGCCAGCAGCTTAAGGGGACTAGCGGTCTCGAGCACAGATACGCAGTATTTT CASSLRGLAVSSTDTQYF
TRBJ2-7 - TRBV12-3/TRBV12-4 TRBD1 TGTGCCAGCGGCTGGCAGGGGGCGGCTAGCAGCTTC CASGWQGAASSF
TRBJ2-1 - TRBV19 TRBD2 TGTGCCAGTAGTGTCTCGGGACTAGCGGTATACAATGAGCAGTTCTTC CASSVSGLAVYNEQFF
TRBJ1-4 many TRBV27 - TGTGCCAGCAGTTTAAACGGTCAGGGTAGTGAAAAACTGTTTTTT CASSLNGQGSEKLFF
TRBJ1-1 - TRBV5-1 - TGCGCCAGCAGCTTGGATGCCAGGGCCCAGAACACTGAAGCTTTCTTT CASSLDARAQNTEAFF
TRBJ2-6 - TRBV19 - TGTGCCAGTAGTATAGTGGCCCCCTCTGGGGCCAACGTCCTGACTTTC CASSIVAPSGANVLTF
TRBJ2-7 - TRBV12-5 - TGTGCTAGTGGTCCCAGGGGTCCCCCAGGGGAGCAGTACTTC CASGPRGPPGEQYF
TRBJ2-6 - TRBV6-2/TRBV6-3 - TGTGCCAGCAGTTACTCGACTTCTGGGGCCAACGTCCTGACTTTC CASSYSTSGANVLTF
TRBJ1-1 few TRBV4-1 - TGCGCCAGCAGCGGAAGAACTATGAACACTGAAGCTTTCTTT CASSGRTMNTEAFF
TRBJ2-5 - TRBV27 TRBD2 TGTGCCAGCAGTTTAACGGGGACGGGAGCGGGAGGCTACCAAGAGACCCAGTACTTC CASSLTGTGAGGYQETQYF
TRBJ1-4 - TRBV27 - TGTGCCAGCAGTTTAGGTGTCGGTGCTGGTGAAAAACTGTTTTTT CASSLGVGAGEKLFF
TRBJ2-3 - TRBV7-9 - TGTGCCAGCAGCACTCTGGGCGGGCCAGTGGATACGCAGTATTTT CASSTLGGPVDTQYF
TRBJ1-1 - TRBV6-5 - TGTGCCAGCAGTCTAGGTAGTGGGTCTTACACTGAAGCTTTCTTT CASSLGSGSYTEAFF
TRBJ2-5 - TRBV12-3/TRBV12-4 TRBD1 TGTGCCAGCAGCTACAGGGGCCAAGAGACCCAGTACTTC CASSYRGQETQYF
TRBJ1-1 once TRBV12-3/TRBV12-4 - TGTGCCAGCAGAACTACAGGGAGGGGTGAAGCTTTCTTT CASRTTGRGEAFF
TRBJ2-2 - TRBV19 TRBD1 TGTGCCAGTACCCAACCCCCGGGACAGAAATATTACGCGAACACCGGGGAGCTGTTTTTT CASTQPPGQKYYANTGELFF
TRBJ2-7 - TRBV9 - TGTGCCAGCAGCTCCCGGCGGGGTTCCTACGAGCAGTACTTC CASSSRRGSYEQYF
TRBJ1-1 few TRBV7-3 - TGTGCCAGCAGCCTTCGGGAGGGAGGGGTCACTGAAGCTTTCTTT CASSLREGGVTEAFF